Sequencing of this TCR beta chain was carried out in a study of chemoradiotherapy in HPV16-positive cancers. Study-level results: Functional assays defining HPV-specific T cells used only two HPV16-positive patients. Candidate HPV-specific clones and E7-related TCR motifs grew in tumor during treatment.

Comment on this clone: The antigen is undetermined.

Assay: immunoSEQ multiplex PCR; the TCRdb copy retains only in-frame clones and omits some. Of approximately 1,800 clones in the sample, about 96% were seen once. From germline, CDR1 is MNHNY and CDR2 SVGAGI (reference sequence). The CDR3 loop spans 12 amino acids. The V and J ends lost 10 bases and 4 bases respectively, with 13 bases between them. The receptor's source is a human donor with HPV-associated anogenital cancer. Sequenced material: tumor tissue, taken from a patient who underwent chemoradiotherapy. V is TRBV6-6 and J is TRBJ1-2; D is unclear. CDR3 DNA sequence: TGTGCCACCTTCACCAGCACCTATGGCTACACCTTC. It specifies CATFTSTYGYTF.